This entry is about one T cell receptor (beta chain). Its antigen is unidentified. The sample originates from a study of T cell repertoires in cytomegalovirus infection. Each CDR3 protein gets one entry after TCRdb re-called the reads with MiXCR. Of some 200,000 distinct CDR3 sequences in the sample, 35% to 40% were seen once. This CDR3 is built from 13 residues. V shed 8 bases and J shed 0 bases, with 10 bases lying between them. This specimen was CD8+ T cells from cultured PBMCs, taken from culture after CMV antigen stimulation. V is TRBV12-3 or TRBV12-4 and J is TRBJ1-1; no firm D call. This sequence was found in a human donor in good health (CMV status not recorded). Some clones in this sample may be carry-over from other donors' samples. The CDR3 region is CASLTEMNTEAFF. CDR3 coding DNA: TGTGCCAGCCTGACGGAGATGAACACTGAAGCTTTCTTT.